The 20 T cell receptor beta chains reported below all come from one sample, sequenced in a study of tumour-infiltrating T cells in Burkitt lymphoma. Profiled with immunoSEQ multiplex PCR; TCRdb holds only in-frame clones, not every one. The repertoire holds some 9,200 clones, with about two thirds as singletons. Sequenced input: tumor tissue. The receptors come from a human donor with diffuse large B-cell lymphoma.

The CDR3 DNA reads TGTGCCAGCACCAAGGAACACTTGAATTCACCCCTCCACTTT. Its protein product is CASTKEHLNSPLHF. The gene calls are TRBV2 and TRBJ1-6; D is unresolved. Germline loops: CDR1 SNHLY, CDR2 FYNNEI. CDR3 length: 14 residues. V was pared by 7 bases and J by 7 bases, with 14 bases between.

This clone was seen a single time. The rearrangement links TRBV7-9 to TRBJ1-1; 7 bases are shared with TRBD1. V lost 1 base and J lost 9; bases outside the gene matches: 2. The CDR3 has 12 amino acids. Per the germline V gene, CDR1 is SEHNR and CDR2 is FQNEAQ (reference sequence). The CDR3: CASSLGGGQAFF. CDR3 DNA sequence: TGTGCCAGCAGCTTAGGAGGGGGCCAAGCTTTCTTT.

The chain combines TRBV5-1 with TRBJ2-3; D gene ambiguous. Per germline, CDR1 SGHRS and CDR2 YFSETQ. Trimming removed 3 bases at V and 0 bases at J, with 5 bases between. The CDR3 spans 13 residues. The CDR3 DNA reads as TGCGCCAGCAGCTCAGAGAGCACAGATACGCAGTATTTT. This encodes CASSSESTDTQYF.

The chain links TRBV9 to TRBJ2-3; D not resolved. The CDR3 contains 12 residues. Germline CDR1 and CDR2: SGDLS and YYNGEE. Between the trimmed V and J ends, which lost 7 bases and 2 bases, there was a span of 8 bases. The CDR3 nucleotides are TGTGCCAGCGGGATTGACACAGATACGCAGTATTTT. Protein sequence: CASGIDTDTQYF.

In nucleotides, the CDR3 is TGTGCCAGCAGCTCCCAGGGAAGCAATCAGCCCCAGCATTTT. Residues: CASSSQGSNQPQHF. The V and J genes are TRBV7-9 and TRBJ1-5, with D possibly being TRBD1 (5 bases). The CDR3 covers 14 residues. The germline gives CDR1 SEHNR, CDR2 FQNEAQ (reference sequence). V was shortened by 4 bases and J by 1 base, with 8 bases between the two germline ends.

This clone occurred a few times. The CDR3 protein is CASSNDPGLAGGRNEQYF. As DNA, the CDR3 is TGTGCCAGCTCAAATGACCCGGGACTAGCGGGGGGGCGGAACGAGCAGTACTTC. The chain has TRBV18 and TRBJ2-7; 16 bases match TRBD2. From germline, CDR1 is KGHSH and CDR2 LQKENI. Losses at the gene ends were 5 bases for V and 5 bases for J; bases not matched to a gene: 12. The CDR3 totals 18 residues.

The chain links TRBV5-6 to TRBJ2-3; 11 bases are shared with TRBD2. CDR3 length: 16 amino acids. Germline values: CDR1 SGHDT, CDR2 YYEEEE. Trimming took 1 base from V and 2 from J; bases not matched to a gene: 3. The CDR3 loop reads CASSLLAGGPTDTQYF. The CDR3 bases are TGTGCCAGCAGCTTGCTAGCGGGGGGACCCACAGATACGCAGTATTTT.

The V gene is TRBV5-6, the J gene TRBJ2-7, with D unresolved. V was shortened by 4 bases and J by 3 bases, with 5 bases between the two germline ends. CDR1 SGHDT and CDR2 YYEEEE come from the germline V gene. This CDR3 is built from 11 residues. For the CDR3, the DNA is TGTGCCAGCAGCAAGTTCTACGAGCAGTACTTC. Its protein product is CASSKFYEQYF.

The rearrangement uses TRBV6-1 and TRBJ1-1; D uncertain. In germline, CDR1 is MNHNS, CDR2 SASEGT. This CDR3 comprises 12 residues. Trimming stripped 3 bases from V and 3 bases from J, with 5 bases between. CDR3 loop: CASSDRYTEAFF. CDR3 nucleotides: TGTGCCAGCAGTGACAGATACACTGAAGCTTTCTTT.

The chain employs TRBV28 and TRBJ1-1; D might be TRBD1 (5 bases). Germline CDR1 and CDR2: MDHEN and SYDVKM. The CDR3 covers 14 residues. The ends were cut back, 6 bases at V and 9 bases at J, with 20 bases in the middle. The CDR3, as DNA: TGTGCCAGCAGGGGGCCCGCGAGGGCAGGGAAAGCTTTCTTT. This encodes CASRGPARAGKAFF.

The chain recombines TRBV12-5 with TRBJ1-3; D ambiguous. This CDR3 is 15 amino acids long. With 7 bases removed from V and 0 bases from J, the gap between germline ends came to 13 bases. Looked up from germline, CDR1 is LGHNT and CDR2 is FRNRAP. This chain's CDR3 is CASAPAGNSGNTIYF. CDR3 bases: TGTGCTAGTGCCCCCGCGGGCAACTCTGGAAACACCATATATTTT.

This sequence joins TRBV7-8 and TRBJ2-7; D gene unclear. Trimming left V 5 bases short and J 1 base short, with 15 bases between. This CDR3 region has 15 residues. Germline-derived CDR1 and CDR2 are SGHVS and FQNEAQ. The DNA of the CDR3 is TGTGCCAGCAGCCTTTGGGCGAGCGTTTCCTACGAGCAGTACTTC. Amino acid sequence: CASSLWASVSYEQYF.

The chain employs TRBV4-1 and TRBJ2-7; 7 positions agree with TRBD1. J lost 7 bases, V lost 0 bases, and 9 bases had no gene match. Per the germline V gene, CDR1 is MGHRA and CDR2 is YSYEKL. The CDR3 has 15 residues. The CDR3 loop reads CASSQELVGRGEQYF. The CDR3 DNA reads as TGCGCCAGCAGCCAAGAACTCGTCGGCAGGGGGGAGCAGTACTTC.

The chain combines TRBV14 with TRBJ2-5; D gene unclear. The CDR3 contains 15 residues. The germline gives CDR1 SGHDN, CDR2 FVKESK. The germline V and J ends were trimmed by 4 bases and 4 bases, with 16 bases remaining between them. In DNA form, the CDR3 reads TGTGCCAGCAGCCTCGGTGTTACTGGCGGAGAGACCCAGTACTTC. This encodes CASSLGVTGGETQYF.

The chain carries TRBV11-2 and TRBJ1-1, with D uncertain. CDR3 length: 14 residues. CDR1 and CDR2 from the germline V gene are SGHAT and FQNNGV. The V gene lost 5 bases and the J gene lost 3 bases, with 13 bases spanning the gap. CDR3 amino acids: CASSRDGYYTEAFF. For the CDR3, the DNA is TGTGCCAGCAGCAGAGACGGCTACTACACTGAAGCTTTCTTT.

The CDR3 nucleotides are TGCGCCAGCAGCTTGGCCGGGCTGATGGGACTTAACCCAGCCAAAAACATTCAGTACTTC. Protein: CASSLAGLMGLNPAKNIQYF. V and J are TRBV5-1 and TRBJ2-4, with D possibly matching TRBD2 (6 bases). Germline V gene data show CDR1 as SGHRS and CDR2 as YFSETQ. The CDR3 is 20 residues long. Trimming left V 0 bases short and J 0 bases short, with 22 bases between.

The gene calls are TRBV13 and TRBJ1-1; 7 bases line up with TRBD1. The CDR3 length is 14 residues. V trimming: 3 bases; J trimming: 5 bases; junction bases outside the gene matches: 6. Germline CDR1 is PRHDT and CDR2 is FYEKMQ (reference sequence). The CDR3 spells CASSLRDRATEAFF. The DNA of the CDR3 is TGTGCCAGCAGCTTGCGAGACAGGGCTACTGAAGCTTTCTTT.

Only a few counts were recorded for this clone. This sample includes further DNA sequences coding for the same CDR3. The chain combines TRBV29-1 with TRBJ2-1, with a weak D call TRBD2 (6 bases). This CDR3 has 12 amino acids. The V gene's germline CDR1 is SQVTM and CDR2 ANQGSEA. V was shortened by 7 bases and J by 8 bases, with 15 bases between the two germline ends. The CDR3 DNA reads TGCAGCGGCATCCTAGCGAGGGATGAGCAGTTCTTC. The encoded protein is CSGILARDEQFF.

The rearrangement links TRBV19 to TRBJ1-1; D uncertain. Trimming took 7 bases from V and 4 from J, leaving 7 bases between them. Germline assignment: CDR1 LNHDA and CDR2 SQIVND (reference sequence). This CDR3 spans 11 amino acids. The CDR3 protein is CASKRTTEAFF. The CDR3 bases are TGTGCCAGTAAGAGGACCACTGAAGCTTTCTTT.

The gene calls are TRBV7-9 and TRBJ1-4; D call uncertain. There are 15 residues in the CDR3. Trimming stripped 1 base from V and 3 bases from J, with 9 bases between. Germline CDR1 and CDR2: SEHNR and FQNEAQ (reference sequence). CDR3 region: CASSLGRQPNEKLFF. DNA for the CDR3: TGTGCCAGCAGCTTAGGTCGCCAGCCTAATGAAAAACTGTTTTTT.